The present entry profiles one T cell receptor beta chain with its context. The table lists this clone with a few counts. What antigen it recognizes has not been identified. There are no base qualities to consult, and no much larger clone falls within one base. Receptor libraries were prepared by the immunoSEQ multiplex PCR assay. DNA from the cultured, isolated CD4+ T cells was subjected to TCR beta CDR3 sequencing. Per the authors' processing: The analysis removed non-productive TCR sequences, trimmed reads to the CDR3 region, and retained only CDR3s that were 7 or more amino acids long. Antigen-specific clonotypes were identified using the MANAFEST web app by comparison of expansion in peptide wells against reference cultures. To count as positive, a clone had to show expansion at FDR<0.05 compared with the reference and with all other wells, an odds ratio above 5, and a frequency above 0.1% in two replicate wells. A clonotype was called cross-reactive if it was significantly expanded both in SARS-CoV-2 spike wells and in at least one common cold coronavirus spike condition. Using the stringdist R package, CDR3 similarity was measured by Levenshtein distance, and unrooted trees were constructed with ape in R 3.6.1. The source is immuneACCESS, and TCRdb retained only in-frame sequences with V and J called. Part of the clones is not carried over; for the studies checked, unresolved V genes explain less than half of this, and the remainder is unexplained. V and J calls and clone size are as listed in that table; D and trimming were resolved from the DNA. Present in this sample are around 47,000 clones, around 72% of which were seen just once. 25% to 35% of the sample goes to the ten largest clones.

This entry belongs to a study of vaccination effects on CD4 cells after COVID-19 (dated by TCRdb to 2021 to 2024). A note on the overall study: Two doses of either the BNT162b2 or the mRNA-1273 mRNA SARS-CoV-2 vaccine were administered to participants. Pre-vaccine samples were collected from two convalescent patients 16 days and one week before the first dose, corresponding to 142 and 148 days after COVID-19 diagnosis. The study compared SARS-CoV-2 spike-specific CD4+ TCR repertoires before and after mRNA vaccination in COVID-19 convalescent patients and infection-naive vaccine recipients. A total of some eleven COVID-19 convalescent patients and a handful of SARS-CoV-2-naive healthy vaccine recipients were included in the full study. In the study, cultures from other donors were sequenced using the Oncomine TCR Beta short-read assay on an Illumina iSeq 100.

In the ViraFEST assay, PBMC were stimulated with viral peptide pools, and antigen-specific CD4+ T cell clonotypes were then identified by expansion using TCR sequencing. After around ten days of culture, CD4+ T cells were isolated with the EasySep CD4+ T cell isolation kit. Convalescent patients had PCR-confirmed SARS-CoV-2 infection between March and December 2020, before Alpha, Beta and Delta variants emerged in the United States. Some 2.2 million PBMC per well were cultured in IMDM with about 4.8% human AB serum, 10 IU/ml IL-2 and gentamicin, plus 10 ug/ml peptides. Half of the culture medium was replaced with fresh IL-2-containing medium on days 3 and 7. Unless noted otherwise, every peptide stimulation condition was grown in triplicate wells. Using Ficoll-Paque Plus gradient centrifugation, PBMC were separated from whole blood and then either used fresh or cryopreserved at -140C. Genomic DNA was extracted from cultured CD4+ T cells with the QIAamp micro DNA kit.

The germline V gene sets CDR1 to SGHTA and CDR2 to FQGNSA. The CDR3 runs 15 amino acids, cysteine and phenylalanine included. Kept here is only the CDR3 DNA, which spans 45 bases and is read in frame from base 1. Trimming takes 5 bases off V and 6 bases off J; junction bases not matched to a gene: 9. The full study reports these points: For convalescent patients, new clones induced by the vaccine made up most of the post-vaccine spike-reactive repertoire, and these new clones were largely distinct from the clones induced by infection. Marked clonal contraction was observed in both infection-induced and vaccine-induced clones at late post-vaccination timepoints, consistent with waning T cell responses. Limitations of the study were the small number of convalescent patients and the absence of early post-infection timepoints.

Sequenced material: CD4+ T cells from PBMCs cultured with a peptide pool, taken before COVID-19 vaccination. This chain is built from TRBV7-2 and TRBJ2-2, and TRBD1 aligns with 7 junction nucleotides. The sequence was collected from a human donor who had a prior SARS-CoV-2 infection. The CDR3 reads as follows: CASSPRGRASGELFF. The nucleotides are TGTGCCAGCAGCCCTAGGGGGCGGGCCTCCGGGGAGCTGTTTTTT.